Shown below are 27 T cell receptor beta chains from a single sample sequenced in a study of STAT5B mutations in CD4+ large granular lymphocyte leukemia (dated by TCRdb to between 2021 and 2023). Preparation of the library involved the immunoSEQ multiplex PCR assay. In TCRdb, the immuneACCESS table is reduced to in-frame sequences with V and J assigned. These tables do not hold every clone; where another copy was compared, an unresolved V gene accounts for under half, and the others remain unexplained. This sample comprises about 22,000 clones, around 80% of them detected only once. Together, the top ten hold roughly 9% of the sample. The sequenced material came from CD4+ T cells from blood buffy coats. All receptors derive from a human donor in good health.

This clone has just one count. The V and J genes are TRBV20-1 and TRBJ2-2; unclear D gene. The CDR3 runs 11 residues. With 6 bases removed from V and 6 bases from J, the gap between germline ends came to 8 bases. From germline, CDR1 is DFQATT and CDR2 SNEGSKA (reference sequence). DNA for the CDR3: TGCAGTGCCCAAAACCCCGGGGAGCTGTTTTTT. It yields the protein CSAQNPGELFF.

CDR3 DNA sequence: TGTGCCAGCAGCCTAGGGACAGGGGGTATATACGAGCAGTACTTC. It codes for CASSLGTGGIYEQYF. The chain employs TRBV5-4 and TRBJ2-7; TRBD1 matches at 11 bases. V was clipped by 4 bases and J by 4 bases; unmatched bases: 7. This CDR3 contains 15 residues. Germline V CDR1 and CDR2: SGHNT, YYREEE (reference sequence).

The V gene is TRBV6-1, the J gene TRBJ2-3; 7 positions match TRBD1. This CDR3 region has 14 residues. V gave up 9 bases and J gave up 8 bases; unmatched junction bases: 14. CDR1 MNHNS and CDR2 SASEGT come from the germline V gene. The CDR3 here is CASKRQGEMVTQYF. CDR3 in DNA: TGTGCCAGTAAACGACAGGGCGAGATGGTTACGCAGTATTTT.

This clone occurred once. The V and J genes are TRBV7-2 and TRBJ2-7; TRBD1 matches 10 bases. Unmatched junction bases numbered 3, after V lost 5 bases and J lost 2 bases. The CDR3 sequence is 14 residues long. The germline V gene has CDR1 SGHTA and CDR2 FQGNSA. The CDR3 DNA sequence: TGTGCCAGCAGCCGGGACAGGGGTACCTACGAGCAGTACTTC. Residues: CASSRDRGTYEQYF.

In the case of this clone: The same CDR3 can be traced to other DNA sequences in this sample. The chain joins TRBV7-9 to TRBJ1-2, with a weak D call TRBD1 (6 bases). The germline V gene encodes CDR1 SEHNR and CDR2 FQNEAQ (reference sequence). The V end lost 0 bases, the J end lost 4 bases, and 12 bases lay between the germline ends. The CDR3 is 15 residues long. CDR3 sequence reads: CASSLAPGASYGYTF. Here the CDR3 DNA reads TGTGCCAGCAGCTTAGCGCCGGGGGCGTCCTATGGCTACACCTTC.

The V gene is TRBV29-1, the J gene TRBJ1-5; a weak D match, TRBD1 (5 bases). V lost 6 bases, J lost 3 bases, and 12 bases lay in between. The germline gives CDR1 SQVTM, CDR2 ANQGSEA. This CDR3 spans 13 amino acids. CDR3 coding DNA: TGCAGCGTCTGGGGGGGGAACAATCAGCCCCAGCATTTT. This translates into CSVWGGNNQPQHF.

The chain has TRBV28 and TRBJ1-5, with 8 nucleotides matching TRBD1. Trimming at V came to 8 bases and at J to 1 base, leaving 10 bases not matched to a gene. Germline loops: CDR1 MDHEN, CDR2 SYDVKM. The CDR3 is 16 amino acids. CDR3 bases: TGTGCCAGCGGACAGGGTTTAGATTGGAGCAATCAGCCCCAGCATTTT. It translates to CASGQGLDWSNQPQHF. Variable domain in full (rest from reference TRBV28 and TRBJ1-5): DVKVTQSSRYLVKRTGEKVFLECVQDMDHENMFWYRQDPGLGLRLIYFSYDVKMKEKGDIPEGYSVSREKKERFSLILESASTNQTSMYLCASGQGLDWSNQPQHFGDGTRLSIL.

The V call is TRBV11-2, the J call TRBJ1-3, with D possibly being TRBD1 (5 bases). The germline CDR1 and CDR2 sequences are SGHAT and FQNNGV. The CDR3 loop spans 15 amino acids. Trimming pared 3 bases from V and 3 bases from J, leaving 12 bases between. CDR3 residues: CASSFAGTGGNTIYF. In DNA, the CDR3 is TGTGCCAGCAGCTTCGCCGGGACGGGTGGAAACACCATATATTTT.

The chain carries TRBV6-5 and TRBJ2-4, with 12 bases that match TRBD2. V lost 5 bases and J lost 8; bases outside the gene matches: 7. The germline V gene encodes CDR1 MNHEY and CDR2 SVGAGI. The CDR3 consists of 15 residues. CDR3 in amino acids: CASSRLAGGPDIQYF. CDR3 bases: TGTGCCAGCAGTCGGCTAGCGGGGGGGCCGGACATTCAGTACTTC.

This clone was recorded only once. The chain recombines TRBV28 with TRBJ2-1, with D maybe TRBD2 (5 bases). The CDR3 extends over 15 amino acids. Trimming took 6 bases from V and 0 from J, leaving 12 bases between them. Per the germline V gene, CDR1 is MDHEN and CDR2 is SYDVKM. CDR3 region: CASSTGRGSYNEQFF. Here the CDR3 DNA reads TGTGCCAGCAGCACTGGACGGGGCTCCTACAATGAGCAGTTCTTC.

The chain is built from TRBV28 and TRBJ1-1, with TRBD1 matching over 8 bases. This CDR3 has 14 residues. Germline assignment: CDR1 MDHEN and CDR2 SYDVKM. V was clipped by 5 bases and J by 5 bases; unmatched bases: 7. The CDR3 region has the DNA TGTGCCAGCAGTCCGCAGGGGGCAGGAACTGAAGCTTTCTTT. Its translation is CASSPQGAGTEAFF.

The chain has TRBV30 and TRBJ2-1, with TRBD1 matching over 9 bases. The CDR3 covers 15 residues. Germline assignment: CDR1 GTSNPN and CDR2 SVGIG (reference sequence). V shed 0 bases and J 5 bases; nucleotides not matched to a gene: 5. The CDR3 protein is CAWSVRDRVHNEQFF. The CDR3 bases are TGTGCCTGGAGTGTACGGGACAGGGTACACAATGAGCAGTTCTTC.

This CDR3 is CASRAPGSGWEKLFF. CDR3 in DNA: TGTGCCAGCAGAGCCCCCGGGTCGGGTTGGGAAAAACTGTTTTTT. This sequence joins TRBV28 and TRBJ1-4; no clear D. V dropped 6 bases and J dropped 8 bases, with 19 bases sitting between them. Germline V CDR1 and CDR2: MDHEN, SYDVKM. This CDR3 comprises 15 residues.

The rearrangement uses TRBV28 and TRBJ1-2, with D perhaps matching TRBD1 (5 bases). V dropped 5 bases and J dropped 1 base, with 14 bases sitting between them. Germline CDR1 reads MDHEN; CDR2 reads SYDVKM. The CDR3 totals 15 residues. For the CDR3, the DNA is TGTGCCAGCAGTCCCGGACGGGGGTTTAACTATGGCTACACCTTC. It codes for CASSPGRGFNYGYTF.

This chain joins TRBV19 and TRBJ2-4; 8 positions match TRBD1. The V gene end was trimmed by 5 bases and the J gene end by 0 bases; junction bases not matched to a gene: 9. CDR1 and CDR2 from the germline V gene are LNHDA and SQIVND (reference sequence). The CDR3 covers 17 residues. CDR3 DNA sequence: TGTGCCAGTAGTGCCCCGGGACAGGTTTTAGCCAAAAACATTCAGTACTTC. Encoded protein: CASSAPGQVLAKNIQYF.

This clone was seen once. V is TRBV30 and J is TRBJ2-7, with 12 bases fitting TRBD2. Losses at the gene ends were 1 base for V and 2 bases for J; bases not matched to a gene: 6. The CDR3 has 16 residues. The germline V gene has CDR1 GTSNPN and CDR2 SVGIG (reference sequence). The CDR3 spells CAWSDSASGRAYEQYF. As DNA, the CDR3 is TGTGCCTGGAGTGATTCCGCTAGCGGGAGGGCCTACGAGCAGTACTTC.

This clone was recorded once. V gene TRBV9 combines with J gene TRBJ2-2; the D is unclear. CDR1 SGDLS and CDR2 YYNGEE come from the germline V gene. Trimming left V 0 bases short and J 5 bases short, with 14 bases between. CDR3 size: 16 residues. The DNA for the CDR3 is TGTGCCAGCAGCGTAGTTCCTGGGCGGAAGACCGGGGAGCTGTTTTTT. Protein product: CASSVVPGRKTGELFF.

The V and J genes are TRBV29-1 and TRBJ2-1; D possibly corresponds to TRBD2 (5 bases). Germline-derived CDR1 and CDR2 are SQVTM and ANQGSEA. The V and J ends lost 2 bases and 0 bases respectively, with 5 bases between them. The CDR3 loop spans 13 amino acids. This CDR3 reads CSVETSSYNEQFF. The CDR3 nucleotides read TGCAGCGTTGAAACTAGCTCCTACAATGAGCAGTTCTTC.

In DNA, the CDR3 is TGTGCCAGCAGCTTAGGCCTCCTCCCCGGGGAGCTGTTTTTT. It encodes CASSLGLLPGELFF. The chain has TRBV11-2 and TRBJ2-2; D remains unclear. Trimming took 1 base from V and 6 from J, leaving 9 bases between them. The length of the CDR3 is 14 residues. The V gene's germline CDR1 is SGHAT and CDR2 FQNNGV.

The chain is built from TRBV5-8 and TRBJ2-1; 10 positions agree with TRBD2. CDR1 is SGHTS and CDR2 is YDEGEE in the germline V gene. CDR3 size: 15 residues. J was trimmed by 4 bases and V by 3 bases; bases with no gene match: 4. Here the CDR3 DNA reads TGTGCCAGCAGCTCCGGGACTAGCGTATACAATGAGCAGTTCTTC. Translation gives CASSSGTSVYNEQFF.

The V call is TRBV7-2, the J call TRBJ2-3, with D possibly TRBD1 on 5 matching bases. The ends were cut back, 1 base at V and 5 bases at J, with 7 bases in the middle. The germline V gene encodes CDR1 SGHTA and CDR2 FQGNSA. CDR3 length equals 13 residues. The CDR3 region is CASSLVQGDTQYF. The DNA for the CDR3 is TGTGCCAGCAGCTTAGTCCAGGGAGATACGCAGTATTTT.

The sample holds a few counts of this clone. The chain carries TRBV10-1 and TRBJ1-2; D is unresolved. V shed 5 bases and J shed 5 bases, with 12 bases lying between them. Per germline, CDR1 WNHNN and CDR2 SYGVQD (reference sequence). This CDR3 has 13 amino acids. CDR3 protein: CASSPASGYGYTF. DNA of the CDR3: TGCGCCAGCAGTCCCGCTAGCGGGTATGGCTACACCTTC.

The chain has TRBV5-1 and TRBJ2-5, with 9 positions matching TRBD1. The CDR3 consists of 14 residues. Germline trimming cut 0 bases from V and 4 bases from J; bases unmatched to any gene: 1. Germline values: CDR1 SGHRS, CDR2 YFSETQ. The CDR3 nucleotides read TGCGCCAGCAGCTTGGGGGACAGGGCAGAGACCCAGTACTTC. It encodes CASSLGDRAETQYF. The whole variable domain, filled in from reference TRBV5-1 and TRBJ2-5, reads KAGVTQTPRYLIKTRGQQVTLSCSPISGHRSVSWYQQTPGQGLQFLFEYFSETQRNKGNFPGRFSGRQFSNSRSEMNVSTLELGDSALYLCASSLGDRAETQYFGPGTRLLVL.

The CDR3, as DNA: TGTGCCAGCAGCTTGGCAGTGGGGACGTACTACAATGAGCAGTTCTTC. It encodes CASSLAVGTYYNEQFF. V and J are TRBV5-6 and TRBJ2-1, with D perhaps matching TRBD1 or TRBD2 (5 bases each). The CDR3 sequence is 16 residues long. Germline V gene lookup returns CDR1 SGHDT and CDR2 YYEEEE. V was cut by 0 bases and J by 3 bases, with 13 bases left in between.

This clone was found once. The chain uses TRBV16 and TRBJ1-2, with unresolved D. V lost 4 bases to trimming and J lost 10 bases, with 13 bases between them. Germline CDR1 and CDR2: KGHSY and FQNENV. The CDR3 covers 12 residues. CDR3 region: CASSPLVRDYTF. The CDR3 DNA reads TGTGCCAGCAGCCCCCTGGTAAGGGACTACACCTTC.

The V gene is TRBV9, the J gene TRBJ2-1; TRBD2 is a possible D gene (6 bases). V was pared by 5 bases and J by 3 bases, with 18 bases between. This CDR3 has 16 amino acids. In germline, CDR1 is SGDLS, CDR2 YYNGEE. The CDR3, as DNA: TGTGCCAGCAGGGCGGGACTGGGACGGAGCTACAATGAGCAGTTCTTC. This sequence encodes CASRAGLGRSYNEQFF.

Here the CDR3 reads CASSRDRAQTQYF. CDR3 DNA sequence: TGCGCCAGCAGTCGTGATAGGGCACAGACCCAGTACTTC. The chain recombines TRBV4-3 with TRBJ2-5, with D unresolved. Germline V gene data show CDR1 as LGHNA and CDR2 as YSLEER. Trimming pared 6 bases from V and 6 bases from J, leaving 14 bases between. This CDR3 region has 13 residues.